A selection of T cell receptor beta chains follows, all from one sample in a study of Graves' ophthalmopathy and Graves' hyperthyroidism. TCRdb analysed the multiplex PCR reads with MiXCR anew, one entry per CDR3 protein. Altogether a few hundred thousand distinct CDR3 sequences are present, about 18% being singletons, with the ten largest covering 2.4%. The sequencing sample was made of peripheral blood. Receptors originate from an adult woman with stable Graves' hyperthyroidism. CDR3s include the opening cysteine and the closing phenylalanine or tryptophan. The D gene is left open where the match is weak. Expanded clones are given a class, and other clones once, few, many or no size at all.

j_gene: TRBJ2-7
abundance: many
v_gene: TRBV19
d_gene: TRBD2
CDR3aa: CASSMKLASWNEQYF
CDR3nt: TGTGCCAGTAGTATGAAACTAGCGTCCTGGAACGAGCAGTACTTC

j_gene: TRBJ1-2
abundance: many
v_gene: TRBV2
d_gene: TRBD1
CDR3aa: CASSGSGGSYGYTF
CDR3nt: TGTGCCAGCAGTGGTTCAGGGGGAAGTTATGGCTACACCTTC

j_gene: TRBJ1-1
abundance: NA
v_gene: TRBV20-1
d_gene: NA
CDR3aa: CSARDARGRWNTEAFF
CDR3nt: TGCAGTGCTAGAGATGCCAGGGGCCGGTGGAACACTGAAGCTTTCTTT

j_gene: TRBJ1-5
abundance: many
v_gene: TRBV28
d_gene: NA
CDR3aa: CASSRLSNQPQHF
CDR3nt: TGTGCCAGCAGCCGTCTTAGCAATCAGCCCCAGCATTTT

j_gene: TRBJ1-5
abundance: many
v_gene: TRBV6-1
d_gene: TRBD1
CDR3aa: CASRAGQGVGSQPQHF
CDR3nt: TGTGCCAGCAGGGCGGGACAGGGGGTAGGATCTCAGCCCCAGCATTTT

j_gene: TRBJ2-4
abundance: NA
v_gene: TRBV2
d_gene: NA
CDR3aa: CASSGDGSIRYF
CDR3nt: TGTGCCAGCAGTGGGGACGGGAGCATTCGGTACTTC

j_gene: TRBJ2-2
abundance: many
v_gene: TRBV10-1
d_gene: NA
CDR3aa: CARRTRYTGELFF
CDR3nt: TGCGCCAGGAGAACCCGGTACACCGGGGAGCTGTTTTTT

j_gene: TRBJ2-7
abundance: many
v_gene: TRBV20-1
d_gene: TRBD2
CDR3aa: CSARVAGQYEQYF
CDR3nt: TGCAGTGCTAGAGTAGCGGGGCAATACGAGCAGTACTTC

j_gene: TRBJ1-2
abundance: NA
v_gene: TRBV19
d_gene: NA
CDR3aa: CASSINYGYTF
CDR3nt: TGTGCCAGTAGTATAAACTATGGCTACACCTTC

j_gene: TRBJ1-2
abundance: few
v_gene: TRBV7-9
d_gene: NA
CDR3aa: CASTPLQKPHTF
CDR3nt: TGTGCCAGCACCCCCCTCCAGAAACCACACACCTTC

j_gene: TRBJ1-1
abundance: many
v_gene: TRBV19
d_gene: TRBD1
CDR3aa: CASSIKTGGAGTEAFF
CDR3nt: TGTGCCAGTAGTATTAAGACAGGGGGCGCGGGCACTGAAGCTTTCTTT

j_gene: TRBJ1-5
abundance: many
v_gene: TRBV7-9
d_gene: NA
CDR3aa: CASSLATANQPQHF
CDR3nt: TGTGCCAGCAGCTTAGCTACAGCCAATCAGCCCCAGCATTTT

j_gene: TRBJ2-5
abundance: many
v_gene: TRBV11-2
d_gene: NA
CDR3aa: CASSRKSGANEETQYF
CDR3nt: TGTGCCAGCAGCAGAAAGTCCGGGGCCAACGAAGAGACCCAGTACTTC

j_gene: TRBJ1-5
abundance: many
v_gene: TRBV6-7
d_gene: NA
CDR3aa: CAGGQPNQPQHF
CDR3nt: TGTGCCGGAGGACAGCCGAATCAGCCCCAGCATTTT

j_gene: TRBJ1-5
abundance: NA
v_gene: TRBV9
d_gene: NA
CDR3aa: CASSGGQKGSPQHF
CDR3nt: TGTGCCAGCAGCGGCGGACAGAAAGGGTCGCCCCAGCATTTT

j_gene: TRBJ1-5
abundance: NA
v_gene: TRBV7-2
d_gene: NA
CDR3aa: CASSVTSLPHQPQHF
CDR3nt: TGTGCCAGCAGTGTGACGTCTCTACCCCATCAGCCCCAGCATTTT

j_gene: TRBJ2-4
abundance: many
v_gene: TRBV27
d_gene: NA
CDR3aa: CASSFTGSENIQYF
CDR3nt: TGTGCCAGCAGTTTTACGGGGTCTGAAAACATTCAGTACTTC

j_gene: TRBJ2-5
abundance: many
v_gene: TRBV20-1
d_gene: TRBD1
CDR3aa: CSAADPTGDGVEYF
CDR3nt: TGCAGTGCCGCCGACCCGACAGGGGACGGGGTCGAGTACTTC

j_gene: TRBJ1-5
abundance: NA
v_gene: TRBV12-3/TRBV12-4
d_gene: NA
CDR3aa: CASRLDSYQPQHF
CDR3nt: TGTGCCAGCCGGCTTGACAGCTATCAGCCTCAGCATTTT

j_gene: TRBJ2-5
abundance: many
v_gene: TRBV4-1
d_gene: NA
CDR3aa: CASSQDGQTQYF
CDR3nt: TGCGCCAGCAGCCAAGACGGACAGACCCAGTACTTC

j_gene: TRBJ1-2
abundance: NA
v_gene: TRBV6-2/TRBV6-3
d_gene: TRBD1
CDR3aa: CASRTTRYRTGGNYGYTF
CDR3nt: TGTGCCAGCAGAACGACAAGATACAGGACAGGGGGCAACTATGGCTACACCTTC

j_gene: TRBJ2-7
abundance: many
v_gene: TRBV7-2
d_gene: TRBD1
CDR3aa: CASSKGGTGYEQYF
CDR3nt: TGTGCCAGCAGCAAGGGCGGGACAGGCTACGAGCAGTACTTC

j_gene: TRBJ1-4
abundance: few
v_gene: TRBV10-3
d_gene: NA
CDR3aa: CAISPVATNEKLFF
CDR3nt: TGTGCCATCAGTCCCGTTGCAACTAATGAAAAACTGTTTTTT

j_gene: TRBJ2-7
abundance: few
v_gene: TRBV19
d_gene: TRBD1
CDR3aa: CASSYDFGQGREQYF
CDR3nt: TGTGCCAGTAGTTATGATTTCGGACAGGGTCGCGAGCAGTACTTC

j_gene: TRBJ1-5
abundance: many
v_gene: TRBV20-1
d_gene: TRBD1
CDR3aa: CSAPPYRGLNQPQHF
CDR3nt: TGCAGTGCTCCACCTTACAGGGGACTAAATCAGCCCCAGCATTTT

j_gene: TRBJ1-6
abundance: many
v_gene: TRBV27
d_gene: NA
CDR3aa: CASSLWAGQHSPLHF
CDR3nt: TGTGCCAGCAGTTTATGGGCAGGGCAACATTCACCCCTCCACTTT